This TCR beta chain was observed in a study of cytomegalovirus exposure and HLA in healthy donors. Study-wide findings and caveats: HLA allele associations emerged for roughly 17,000 TCR beta sequences in a later analysis, at 0.05 false discovery rate.

Germline values: CDR1 SGHRS, CDR2 YFSETQ. The V end was cut by 5 bases, the J end by 3 bases, with 15 bases between. The CDR3 runs 14 residues. With 60 Vbeta and 13 Jbeta primers, the PCR was carried out. Only in-frame clones appear in the TCRdb table, and some are missing; sequencing was by immunoSEQ multiplex PCR. Here the sample spans roughly 190,000 clones, about 83% being singletons. Turning to this clone: The target antigen is unknown.

This clonotype originated in a man aged 40-49 years in good health and CMV-seropositive. Sequenced input: PBMCs. J is TRBJ2-7 and V is TRBV5-1, with D tentatively TRBD2 (7 bases). As DNA, the CDR3 is TGCGCCAGCAGAAGCGGGACATGGGACTACGAGCAGTACTTC. Encoded protein: CASRSGTWDYEQYF.